This T cell receptor (beta chain) was captured in a study of blood T cell repertoires in COVID-19 (TCRdb year 2020). Notes on the research overall: Samples covering the acute and convalescent phases of COVID-19 were provided by collaborators in the United States, Italy and Spain. The repertoires were released in a freely available public database meant as a resource for research on the immune response to SARS-CoV-2. A de-identified subject ID, COVID-19 status, age in years and sex were almost always included in the sample metadata. Samples were obtained from the ongoing ImmuneRACE study (first 160 participants) and from 1,254 subjects provided by 6 global collaborators. Deeply sampled blood TCRbeta repertoires from subjects exposed to, actively infected with, or recovered from COVID-19 were included in the dataset. The material from the prospective study consisted of cDNA or gDNA derived from T cells, B-cell-depleted T cells, or PBMCs. Where available, HLA class I and class II types were taken from metadata supplied by the sample provider and were not determined by assay-based typing. Findings and caveats that apply to the study as a whole: How much clinical and demographic metadata was included differed by source and by participant, and the metadata was provided uncurated.

The collaborating institutions used their own protocols to collect whole blood in K2EDTA tubes. For TCRbeta analysis, collaborators shipped samples in one of three forms: frozen whole blood, isolated PBMCs, or DNA extracted from either of those sample types. Comments on this clone: It lacks a known antigen. Base quality data are lacking; no much larger clone is found one base away.

Via the germline V gene, CDR1 is SGHAT and CDR2 FQNNGV. V drops 6 bases and J drops 0 bases, leaving 9 bases in between. The CDR3 has 13 amino acids, counting the end cysteine and phenylalanine. CDR3 DNA only is kept here, 39 bases in frame from base 1. TCRbeta CDR3 regions were amplified from genomic DNA using the immunoSEQ Assay, a bias-controlled multiplex PCR. The published analysis was carried out like this. Nucleated cell counts per sample were estimated from amplification of reference gene primers within the assay. To quantify the absolute abundance of each unique TCRbeta CDR3 rearrangement, sequence reads were collapsed and filtered. Productive Simpson clonality was computed per sample as the square root of Simpson's diversity index over productive rearrangements. In its TCRdb copy, this immuneACCESS table keeps in-frame sequences only and misses some clones. Where compared with another copy, unresolved V genes explain less than half of these, and the others have no known cause. The D gene and trimming were derived from the DNA, and the V and J assignments and clone size from that table. Present in this sample are some 50,000 clones, 90% of which were seen just once. Of the sample, about 6% falls within the top ten clones.

This chain joins TRBV11-2 to TRBJ2-7; the D gene assignment is ambiguous. The sequenced material came from peripheral blood. This TCR derives from a man aged 40-50 years with acute or convalescent COVID-19. The DNA sequence follows: TGTGCCAGCAGTGTCGGGTCCTCCTACGAGCAGTACTTC. It codes for CASSVGSSYEQYF.